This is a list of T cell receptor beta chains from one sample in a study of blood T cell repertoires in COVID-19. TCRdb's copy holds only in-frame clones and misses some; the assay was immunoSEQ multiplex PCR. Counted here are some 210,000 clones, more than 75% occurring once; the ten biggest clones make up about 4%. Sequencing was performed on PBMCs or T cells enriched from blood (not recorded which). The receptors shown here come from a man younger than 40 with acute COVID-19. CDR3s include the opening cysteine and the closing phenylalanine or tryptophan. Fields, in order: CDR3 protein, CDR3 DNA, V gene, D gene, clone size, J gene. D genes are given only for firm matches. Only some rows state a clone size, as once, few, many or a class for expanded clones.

CDR3: CASSLFRTGPYEQYF
DNA: TGTGCCAGCAGCTTATTTCGGACAGGGCCATACGAGCAGTACTTC
V: TRBV7-9
D: TRBD1
size: .
J: TRBJ2-7

CDR3: CASSVIGGPNYTEAFF
DNA: TGTGCCAGCAGCGTAATAGGGGGACCTAACTACACTGAAGCTTTCTTT
V: TRBV9
D: .
size: .
J: TRBJ1-1

CDR3: CASSDLDRALGYGYTF
DNA: TGTGCCAGCAGTGATTTGGACAGGGCCCTAGGGTATGGCTACACCTTC
V: TRBV2
D: TRBD1
size: .
J: TRBJ1-2

CDR3: CASSQRGWGGLSGEQYF
DNA: TGTGCCAGCAGCCAACGCGGCTGGGGGGGCCTTTCGGGAGAGCAGTACTTC
V: TRBV3-1/TRBV3-2
D: .
size: once
J: TRBJ2-7

CDR3: CASSPAQQNYNEQFF
DNA: TGTGCCAGCTCACCGGCTCAACAGAATTACAATGAGCAGTTCTTC
V: TRBV18
D: .
size: .
J: TRBJ2-1

CDR3: CASSFGQGRTDTQYF
DNA: TGCGCCAGCAGCTTCGGACAGGGGAGGACAGATACGCAGTATTTT
V: TRBV5-1
D: TRBD1
size: .
J: TRBJ2-3

CDR3: CATSESGAPGELFF
DNA: TGTGCCACCAGTGAATCTGGGGCCCCCGGGGAGCTGTTTTTT
V: TRBV24-1
D: .
size: .
J: TRBJ2-2

CDR3: CASSYNHRAEAFF
DNA: TGTGCCAGCAGTTACAATCATCGGGCTGAAGCTTTCTTT
V: TRBV6-5
D: .
size: .
J: TRBJ1-1

CDR3: CASSLDIAGGQFF
DNA: TGTGCCAGCAGCCTGGATATAGCGGGGGGGCAGTTCTTC
V: TRBV7-9
D: TRBD2
size: once
J: TRBJ2-1

CDR3: CASSQDHLGGNGYTF
DNA: TGTGCCAGCAGCCAAGATCATTTGGGAGGCAATGGCTACACCTTC
V: TRBV4-2
D: .
size: .
J: TRBJ1-2

CDR3: CASSKLQGAGEKLFF
DNA: TGCGCCAGCAGCAAGCTACAGGGGGCTGGCGAAAAACTGTTTTTT
V: TRBV4-1
D: TRBD1
size: .
J: TRBJ1-4

CDR3: CASSLRAIGVLPGYEQYF
DNA: TGTGCCAGCAGTTTACGAGCGATAGGGGTCCTGCCCGGCTACGAGCAGTACTTC
V: TRBV28
D: .
size: .
J: TRBJ2-7

CDR3: CASSYSRRGVSPLHF
DNA: TGTGCCAGCAGTTACTCGCGCAGGGGAGTGTCACCCCTCCACTTT
V: TRBV6-5
D: .
size: .
J: TRBJ1-6

CDR3: CASSRAGTDYNEQFF
DNA: TGTGCCAGCAGCCGTGCCGGGACAGACTACAATGAGCAGTTCTTC
V: TRBV5-6
D: TRBD1
size: .
J: TRBJ2-1

CDR3: CATSDRETQYF
DNA: TGTGCCACCAGTGATCGAGAGACCCAGTACTTC
V: TRBV24-1
D: .
size: few
J: TRBJ2-5

CDR3: CASSYAGAGSEAFF
DNA: TGTGCCAGCAGTTACGCAGGGGCCGGTTCCGAAGCTTTCTTT
V: TRBV6-2/TRBV6-3
D: .
size: .
J: TRBJ1-1

CDR3: CASSPTGHLNTGELFF
DNA: TGTGCCAGCAGCCCGACGGGACACCTGAACACCGGGGAGCTGTTTTTT
V: TRBV2
D: .
size: .
J: TRBJ2-2

CDR3: CASSSGYTDTQYF
DNA: TGTGCCAGCAGCTCGGGGTACACAGATACGCAGTATTTT
V: TRBV7-9
D: .
size: .
J: TRBJ2-3

CDR3: CASSLRPLHF
DNA: TGTGCCAGCAGCTTGCGACCCCTCCACTTT
V: TRBV5-6
D: .
size: few
J: TRBJ1-6

CDR3: CASRWGGGGQPQHF
DNA: TGTGCCAGCAGGTGGGGAGGGGGTGGTCAGCCCCAGCATTTT
V: TRBV28
D: .
size: .
J: TRBJ1-5

CDR3: CASSLQGSQPQHF
DNA: TGTGCCAGCAGCTTACAGGGGAGTCAGCCCCAGCATTTT
V: TRBV6-5
D: TRBD1
size: .
J: TRBJ1-5

CDR3: CASGQIQETQYF
DNA: TGTGCCAGCGGGCAAATCCAAGAGACCCAGTACTTC
V: TRBV2
D: .
size: .
J: TRBJ2-5

CDR3: CANSTGVNTEAFF
DNA: TGTGCCAACAGTACAGGGGTGAACACTGAAGCTTTCTTT
V: TRBV2
D: TRBD1
size: once
J: TRBJ1-1

CDR3: CASSPGGDSPLHF
DNA: TGTGCCAGCAGTCCAGGGGGCGATTCACCCCTCCACTTT
V: TRBV12-3/TRBV12-4
D: TRBD1
size: .
J: TRBJ1-6

CDR3: CASSLDSKETQYF
DNA: TGTGCCAGCAGCTTAGACTCAAAAGAGACCCAGTACTTC
V: TRBV7-9
D: .
size: .
J: TRBJ2-5

CDR3: CATSDYSGAVVVGDTQYF
DNA: TGTGCCACCAGTGACTATAGCGGGGCGGTAGTAGTGGGAGATACGCAGTATTTT
V: TRBV24-1
D: TRBD2
size: .
J: TRBJ2-3

CDR3: CASSPNTFTENTEAFF
DNA: TGTGCCAGCAGCCCTAACACATTTACAGAGAACACTGAAGCTTTCTTT
V: TRBV5-5
D: .
size: .
J: TRBJ1-1

CDR3: CASSVREGTQPQHF
DNA: TGTGCCAGCAGTGTGAGGGAGGGAACTCAGCCCCAGCATTTT
V: TRBV2
D: .
size: .
J: TRBJ1-5

CDR3: CASSSNWARQGFDEQYF
DNA: TGTGCCAGCAGCTCCAATTGGGCTCGACAGGGGTTTGACGAGCAGTACTTC
V: TRBV5-6
D: TRBD1
size: .
J: TRBJ2-7

CDR3: CSVGPGGGEQYF
DNA: TGCAGCGTTGGTCCAGGGGGCGGCGAGCAGTACTTC
V: TRBV29-1
D: TRBD1
size: .
J: TRBJ2-7

CDR3: CASSFGPQKKLFF
DNA: TGTGCCAGCAGCTTTGGTCCCCAGAAAAAACTGTTTTTT
V: TRBV7-2
D: .
size: .
J: TRBJ1-4

CDR3: CASSMEGGNSPLHF
DNA: TGTGCCAGTAGTATGGAGGGTGGCAATTCACCCCTCCACTTT
V: TRBV19
D: .
size: few
J: TRBJ1-6

CDR3: CASSPFGEGQPQHF
DNA: TGTGCCAGCAGCCCCTTCGGGGAAGGGCAGCCCCAGCATTTT
V: TRBV5-5
D: .
size: .
J: TRBJ1-5

CDR3: CASRRQASYEQYF
DNA: TGTGCCAGCAGGCGACAGGCCTCCTACGAGCAGTACTTC
V: TRBV28
D: .
size: .
J: TRBJ2-7

CDR3: CASGTAANYGYTF
DNA: TGTGCCAGCGGGACAGCCGCTAACTATGGCTACACCTTC
V: TRBV28
D: TRBD1
size: .
J: TRBJ1-2

CDR3: CASSITGVPNSPLHF
DNA: TGTGCCAGTAGTATTACAGGGGTACCCAATTCACCCCTCCACTTT
V: TRBV19
D: TRBD1
size: .
J: TRBJ1-6

CDR3: CASSLRSGGADTQYF
DNA: TGTGCCAGCAGTCTGCGGAGCGGGGGGGCAGATACGCAGTATTTT
V: TRBV27
D: TRBD2
size: .
J: TRBJ2-3